This passage covers 25 T cell receptor beta chains from one sample sequenced in a study of graft-versus-host responses after intestinal transplantation. These TCRs are of unknown antigen specificity. TCRdb's table, derived via immunoSEQ multiplex PCR, lists solely in-frame clones and lacks some. Here the sample spans approximately 89,000 clones, about 93% being singletons. The sequences come from unstimulated CD8+ T cells sorted from spleen or lymph node cells, collected before transplant. Receptor source: a human donor who was the organ donor for an intestinal transplant.

The chain couples TRBV19 to TRBJ2-1, with TRBD2 matching 8 bases. The CDR3 consists of 17 residues. In germline, CDR1 is LNHDA, CDR2 SQIVND (reference sequence). The V gene end was trimmed by 3 bases and the J gene end by 0 bases; junction bases not matched to a gene: 7. The CDR3 reads CASSIPPGTSSYNEQFF. The CDR3 nucleotides read TGTGCCAGTAGTATTCCACCGGGGACTAGCTCCTACAATGAGCAGTTCTTC. Combining the CDR3 with reference TRBV19 and TRBJ2-1 gives the whole variable domain DGGITQSPKYLFRKEGQNVTLSCEQNLNHDAMYWYRQDPGQGLRLIYYSQIVNDFQKGDIAEGYSVSREKKESFPLTVTSAQKNPTAFYLCASSIPPGTSSYNEQFFGPGTRLTVL.

The V call is TRBV27, the J call TRBJ1-5; D is ambiguous. Deletions cut 3 bases from V and 2 bases from J, with 2 bases between. CDR1 MNHEY and CDR2 SMNVEV come from the germline V gene (reference sequence). The CDR3 totals 12 residues. CDR3 coding DNA: TGTGCCAGCAGTTTCGGCAATCAGCCCCAGCATTTT. Protein product: CASSFGNQPQHF.

A single count supports this clone. The chain combines TRBV6-1 with TRBJ2-3; TRBD1 agrees at 10 bases. Germline V CDR1 and CDR2: MNHNS, SASEGT. V lost 3 bases to trimming and J lost 6 bases; unmatched junction nucleotides: 21. This CDR3 region has 20 residues. CDR3 coding DNA: TGTGCCAGCAGTGACACGACAGGGGGCGCCGGGACTTCCCTGTTGGATACGCAGTATTTT. Its protein product is CASSDTTGGAGTSLLDTQYF.

CDR3 loop: CASSPSRASGFTDTQYF. The CDR3 DNA follows: TGTGCCAGCAGCCCCAGCCGAGCTAGCGGCTTCACAGATACGCAGTATTTT. The rearrangement uses TRBV9 and TRBJ2-3, with 7 nucleotides matching TRBD2. Germline V gene lookup returns CDR1 SGDLS and CDR2 YYNGEE. J lost 2 bases, V lost 4 bases, and 13 bases had no gene match. CDR3 size: 17 residues.

The rearrangement uses TRBV28 and TRBJ2-7; a weak D match, TRBD2 (6 bases). Germline CDR1 reads MDHEN; CDR2 reads SYDVKM. The CDR3 is made up of 16 amino acids. The germline V and J ends were trimmed by 4 bases and 1 base, with 17 bases remaining between them. The CDR3 sequence is CASSSVAEAVSYEQYF. The DNA of the CDR3 is TGTGCCAGCAGTTCCGTAGCGGAAGCCGTGTCCTACGAGCAGTACTTC.

The chain links TRBV7-9 to TRBJ2-7; D is perhaps TRBD2 (5 bases). V lost 6 bases and J 2 bases, leaving 8 bases between the germline ends. Germline V lookup: CDR1 SEHNR, CDR2 FQNEAQ (reference sequence). The CDR3 is 12 residues long. The CDR3 loop reads CASSSGAYEQYF. The DNA of the CDR3 is TGTGCCAGCAGTTCCGGGGCCTACGAGCAGTACTTC.

This sequence joins TRBV6-6 and TRBJ2-3; D is unresolved. The germline gives CDR1 MNHNY, CDR2 SVGAGI (reference sequence). V dropped 9 bases and J dropped 4 bases, with 23 bases sitting between them. CDR3 length equals 16 residues. The CDR3: CASQRRPPSAADTQYF. The DNA of the CDR3 is TGTGCCAGTCAGCGCCGGCCACCCTCTGCTGCAGATACGCAGTATTTT.

The genes are TRBV5-1 and TRBJ2-7, with D perhaps matching TRBD1 (5 bases). CDR3 length: 13 residues. The V gene lost 2 bases and the J gene lost 5 bases, with 11 bases spanning the gap. Germline assignment: CDR1 SGHRS and CDR2 YFSETQ. The DNA of the CDR3 is TGCGCCAGCAGCTTCAGGGTTGGCGACGAGCAGTACTTC. It is translated as CASSFRVGDEQYF.

This chain uses TRBV6-5 with TRBJ2-7, with D hard to call. The V gene lost 2 bases and the J gene lost 6 bases, with 11 bases spanning the gap. The CDR3 is 13 residues long. Germline CDR1 and CDR2: MNHEY and SVGAGI. The CDR3 spells CASSYPSSSEQYF. CDR3 DNA sequence: TGTGCCAGCAGTTACCCTTCCAGTTCCGAGCAGTACTTC.

This chain links TRBV5-8 with TRBJ1-1; 8 positions match TRBD1. The CDR3 runs to 17 residues. Trimming cost V 0 bases and J 2 bases; bases outside gene matches: 9. Germline V gene lookup returns CDR1 SGHTS and CDR2 YDEGEE. The chain's CDR3 is CASSLVGQGIVNTEAFF. The CDR3 DNA sequence: TGTGCCAGCAGCTTGGTTGGACAGGGAATCGTAAACACTGAAGCTTTCTTT.

The rearrangement links TRBV19 to TRBJ2-7, with 8 bases that match TRBD2. Germline lookup yields CDR1 LNHDA and CDR2 SQIVND (reference sequence). J was trimmed by 2 bases and V by 7 bases; bases with no gene match: 7. This CDR3 contains 14 residues. The CDR3 reads CASNTGGLAYEQYF. The DNA of the CDR3 is TGTGCCAGTAACACTGGGGGACTAGCCTACGAGCAGTACTTC.

The chain is built from TRBV7-8 and TRBJ1-4; 8 bases match TRBD1. Trimming took 1 base from V and 1 from J; bases not matched to a gene: 5. The germline gives CDR1 SGHVS, CDR2 FQNEAQ. This CDR3 is built from 17 residues. CDR3 DNA sequence: TGTGCCAGCAGCTTAGATCAGGGGGCCTTAACTAATGAAAAACTGTTTTTT. This gives the protein CASSLDQGALTNEKLFF. The full variable domain, completed using reference TRBV7-8 and TRBJ1-4, is GAGVSQSPRYKVAKRGQDVALRCDPISGHVSLFWYQQALGQGPEFLTYFQNEAQLDKSGLPSDRFFAERPEGSVSTLKIQRTQQEDSAVYLCASSLDQGALTNEKLFFGSGTQLSVL.

The chain recombines TRBV7-6 with TRBJ1-4; D possibly corresponds to TRBD1 (5 bases). Trimming removed 5 bases from V and 2 bases from J, with 12 bases in between. Looked up from germline, CDR1 is SGHVS and CDR2 is FNYEAQ. This CDR3 spans 15 amino acids. CDR3 region: CASSPQGYTNEKLFF. The CDR3 DNA is TGTGCCAGCAGCCCCCAGGGTTACACTAATGAAAAACTGTTTTTT.

V usage is TRBV4-2 and J usage is TRBJ2-3, with D tentatively TRBD1 (6 bases). Per the germline V gene, CDR1 is LGHNA and CDR2 is YNFKEQ. The CDR3 consists of 12 residues. V gave up 1 base and J gave up 9 bases, with 8 bases separating them. The CDR3 DNA is TGTGCCAGCAGCCAAGGCAGGGGCACGCAGTATTTT. Its translation is CASSQGRGTQYF.

The gene calls are TRBV4-1 and TRBJ2-1; 14 bases are a match to TRBD2. Per germline, CDR1 MGHRA and CDR2 YSYEKL. V trimming: 0 bases; J trimming: 7 bases; junction bases outside the gene matches: 11. This CDR3 contains 19 residues. For the CDR3, the DNA is TGCGCCAGCAGCCAAGAACGGGGACTAGCGGGAGTGGGAGGGAATGAGCAGTTCTTC. Its translation is CASSQERGLAGVGGNEQFF.

The genes are TRBV11-2 and TRBJ2-1, with 10 bases matching TRBD2. There are 15 residues in the CDR3. Germline CDR1 SGHAT, CDR2 FQNNGV. The junction had 9 bases not matched to a gene; V was cut back by 4 bases and J by 9 bases. The CDR3: CASSWDSGTSAEQFF. For the CDR3, the DNA is TGTGCCAGCAGCTGGGATTCCGGGACTAGCGCTGAGCAGTTCTTC.

The V and J genes are TRBV30 and TRBJ2-4; weak D call: TRBD1 (6 bases). The CDR3 has 16 residues. Germline CDR1 is GTSNPN and CDR2 is SVGIG (reference sequence). V was pared by 1 base and J by 0 bases, with 13 bases between. The CDR3 here is CAWSARQALAKNIQYF. CDR3 bases: TGTGCCTGGAGTGCGCGACAGGCACTAGCCAAAAACATTCAGTACTTC. Variable domain in full (rest from reference TRBV30 and TRBJ2-4): SQTIHQWPATLVQPVGSPLSLECTVEGTSNPNLYWYRQAAGRGLQLLFYSVGIGQISSEVPQNLSASRPQDRQFILSSKKLLLSDSGFYLCAWSARQALAKNIQYFGAGTRLSVL.

The rearrangement links TRBV19 to TRBJ2-7, with TRBD2 matching over 11 bases. The CDR3 spans 14 residues. CDR1 and CDR2 (germline): LNHDA, SQIVND (reference sequence). V lost 10 bases to trimming and J lost 4 bases; unmatched junction nucleotides: 9. The DNA of the CDR3 is TGTGCCACCCGGCTAGCGGGGGGACCATACGAGCAGTACTTC. Translating gives CATRLAGGPYEQYF.

The chain carries TRBV2 and TRBJ1-1; 11 nucleotides agree with TRBD1. Germline CDR1 SNHLY, CDR2 FYNNEI. V lost 2 bases to trimming and J lost 0 bases; unmatched junction nucleotides: 5. The CDR3 length is 17 residues. The CDR3 DNA is TGTGCCAGCAGTGAACTCGGGACAGGGGGTTTGAACACTGAAGCTTTCTTT. It yields the protein CASSELGTGGLNTEAFF.

As concerns this clone: An end of the junction differs from the germline gene, which may be a read error. This chain uses TRBV27 with TRBJ2-7; 13 bases map to TRBD2. The CDR3 length is 14 residues. Germline-derived CDR1 and CDR2 are MNHEY and SMNVEV (reference sequence). The CDR3 DNA is TGTGCCAGCAGTTTCTCGGGACTAGCGGGACCATGGGACTTC. Translated: CASSFSGLAGPWDF.

V usage is TRBV6-5 and J usage is TRBJ2-5; no reliable D call. Trimming left V 10 bases short and J 7 bases short, with 16 bases between. The CDR3 totals 12 residues. Germline lookup yields CDR1 MNHEY and CDR2 SVGAGI. The CDR3 DNA sequence: TGTGCCACCGCCGCGGAGCGTGGGACCCAGTACTTC. The encoded protein is CATAAERGTQYF.

J is TRBJ2-2 and V is TRBV6-6; possible D gene TRBD1, 5 bases. Germline V gene sequence: CDR1 MNHNY, CDR2 SVGAGI (reference sequence). The CDR3 runs 14 residues. The V gene lost 6 bases and the J gene lost 3 bases, with 11 bases spanning the gap. The CDR3 region is CASSPRADTGELFF. The CDR3 DNA sequence: TGTGCCAGCAGCCCCAGGGCCGACACCGGGGAGCTGTTTTTT.

The chain links TRBV2 to TRBJ2-7; the match to TRBD2 covers 10 bases. V dropped 4 bases and J dropped 5; count of bases not matched to a gene: 5. The germline V gene has CDR1 SNHLY and CDR2 FYNNEI. CDR3 length: 14 amino acids. The CDR3 region is CASSGASGSDEQYF. CDR3 sequence (DNA): TGTGCCAGCAGTGGGGCTAGCGGGAGTGACGAGCAGTACTTC.

V is TRBV7-8 and J is TRBJ2-2; 9 positions agree with TRBD2. The CDR3 totals 17 residues. J gave up 0 bases and V 2 bases, and 4 bases lay outside the gene matches. CDR1 and CDR2 (germline): SGHVS, FQNEAQ. The CDR3 DNA reads TGTGCCAGCAGCTTATTAGCGGGAGAGGCGAACACCGGGGAGCTGTTTTTT. It encodes CASSLLAGEANTGELFF.

V is TRBV7-9 and J is TRBJ2-3, with D perhaps TRBD2 (6 bases). V was trimmed by 5 bases and J by 2 bases, leaving 17 bases between them. This CDR3 is 16 amino acids long. Germline values: CDR1 SEHNR, CDR2 FQNEAQ (reference sequence). This CDR3 is CASSTPGLLFTDTQYF. CDR3 DNA: TGTGCCAGCAGCACACCGGGACTTCTATTCACAGATACGCAGTATTTT.